This T cell receptor beta chain was recorded in a study of shared clonotypes between healthy human individuals. This CDR3 has 14 residues. Germline V gene sequence: CDR1 SGHVS, CDR2 FQNEAQ. V lost 5 bases and J lost 1, with 11 bases in between. Libraries were prepared by immunoSEQ multiplex PCR; TCRdb keeps only in-frame clonotypes and omits some of them. Of around 2.5 million clones in the sample, approximately 93% were seen once. This TCR was sampled from a young man in good health. Some clones in this sample may be carry-over from other donors' samples. The rearrangement uses TRBV7-8 and TRBJ1-1; D gene ambiguous. Material: naive CD4+ T cells from PBMCs. Documented subset: CD45RA+ positively selected. CDR3 in amino acids: CASSLDPGNTEAFF. The CDR3 DNA is TGTGCCAGCAGCCTAGACCCTGGGAACACTGAAGCTTTCTTT.